Listed below are T cell receptor beta chains from one sample, sequenced in a study of blood T cell repertoires in COVID-19. Measured with immunoSEQ multiplex PCR; TCRdb has only the in-frame clones, and not every one. The sample lists approximately 240,000 clones; around 88% were seen once. Sequencing was carried out using peripheral blood. Every receptor here comes from a woman aged 25 to 45 who had recovered from COVID-19. CDR3s include the opening cysteine and the closing phenylalanine or tryptophan. Fields, in order: D gene, clone size, J gene, V gene, CDR3 length, CDR3 DNA, CDR3 protein. D genes are given only for firm matches. The size field is filled for only some rows; it gives once, few, many or a size class.

- - TRBJ1-6 TRBV10-3 13 TGTGCCATAAGAGACGGGAATAATTCACCCCTCCACTTT CAIRDGNNSPLHF
- - TRBJ1-1 TRBV4-3 15 TGCGCCAGCAGCCAGGAGACCCAGGGGAACACTGAAGCTTTCTTT CASSQETQGNTEAFF
TRBD1 once TRBJ1-2 TRBV9 14 TGTGCCAGCAGCGTAATCGAAAGGGGGCTTGGCTACACCTTC CASSVIERGLGYTF
TRBD2 - TRBJ2-7 TRBV29-1 16 TGCAGCGCCGTGACTAGCGGGGGGGCAAGAACCTACGAGCAGTACTTC CSAVTSGGARTYEQYF
- - TRBJ2-2 TRBV9 15 TGTGCCAGCAGCGTTCAGGGGCTAGGTGTCGGGGAGCTGTTTTTT CASSVQGLGVGELFF
TRBD1 - TRBJ2-1 TRBV6-5 13 TGTGCCAGCAGGAGGACAGGATTCGATGAGCAGTTCTTC CASRRTGFDEQFF
TRBD2 - TRBJ2-7 TRBV4-2 15 TGTGCCAGCAGCCAAGATCCGCGGGGGGAAAACGAGCAGTACTTC CASSQDPRGENEQYF
- - TRBJ1-4 TRBV3-1/TRBV3-2 15 TGTGCCAGCAGCCCCCTCAGGGAGGCTAATGAAAAACTGTTTTTT CASSPLREANEKLFF
TRBD1 - TRBJ2-2 TRBV7-3 15 TGTGCCAGCAGCCCAAACAGGGGGCCCACCGGGGAGCTGTTTTTT CASSPNRGPTGELFF
- - TRBJ1-5 TRBV24-1 15 TGTGCCACCAGTGACTATTCAGGGGGCAATCAGCCCCAGCATTTT CATSDYSGGNQPQHF
TRBD2 - TRBJ2-5 TRBV5-4 16 TGTGCCAGCTACTACGGGGGGATTATTCTTCCGGAGACCCAGTACTTC CASYYGGIILPETQYF
- - TRBJ1-6 TRBV7-3 14 TGTGCCAGCAGCGACCTCGGGGTCGGTTCACCCCTCCACTTT CASSDLGVGSPLHF
TRBD1 - TRBJ1-2 TRBV30 13 TGTGCCTGGCCCGACAGGGGGCGAGGAGGCTACACCTTC CAWPDRGRGGYTF
- - TRBJ1-2 TRBV29-1 11 TGCAGCGTTGAACAGGGGTCTGGCTACACCTTC CSVEQGSGYTF
- - TRBJ2-3 TRBV3-1/TRBV3-2 14 TGTGCCAGCAGCCCAGCCGGGACAACAGATACGCAGTATTTT CASSPAGTTDTQYF
TRBD2 - TRBJ2-2 TRBV5-1 17 TGCGCCAGCAGCCCCTTAGCGGGACTAGTCAACACCGGGGAGCTGTTTTTT CASSPLAGLVNTGELFF
- - TRBJ1-5 TRBV27 16 TGTGCCAGCAGTTTATCGGGGCCTCCTAGCAATCAGCCCCAGCATTTT CASSLSGPPSNQPQHF
TRBD2 - TRBJ2-1 TRBV2 17 TGTGCCAGCAGTGAAACGTTTTGGCGGGGGGGAACCGGTGAGCAGTTCTTC CASSETFWRGGTGEQFF
TRBD1 - TRBJ1-4 TRBV11-1 13 TGTGCCAGCGGAAGACAGGGGGGTGAAAAACTGTTTTTT CASGRQGGEKLFF
- - TRBJ1-6 TRBV2 13 TGTGCCAGCAGCGCGAATCTGAATTCACCCCTCCACTTT CASSANLNSPLHF
- - TRBJ1-2 TRBV5-6 12 TGTGCCAGCAGCCCGGGGAATCTTGGCTACACCTTC CASSPGNLGYTF
- - TRBJ2-1 TRBV12-3/TRBV12-4 12 TGTGCCAGCAGATCAGCCTACAATGAGCAGTTCTTC CASRSAYNEQFF
- - TRBJ1-1 TRBV25-1 13 TGTGCCAGCAGTGATTACAAGAACACTGAAGCTTTCTTT CASSDYKNTEAFF
TRBD1 - TRBJ1-1 TRBV6-6 15 TGTGCCACCTACACGGGACAGCCAACGAACACTGAAGCTTTCTTT CATYTGQPTNTEAFF
- - TRBJ1-4 TRBV25-1 15 TGTGCCAGCAGTGGATACGGGGGGCGGGATGAAAAACTGTTTTTT CASSGYGGRDEKLFF
TRBD1 - TRBJ2-3 TRBV5-1 14 TGCGCCAGCAGCATCGGACAGGGGATTGATACGCAGTATTTT CASSIGQGIDTQYF
TRBD2 - TRBJ2-5 TRBV2 13 TGTGCCAGCGGGCGGGGGGCCCAAGAGACCCAGTACTTC CASGRGAQETQYF
- once TRBJ1-1 TRBV4-2 14 TGTGCCAGCAGCCACGTGCGTGGGAACACTGAAGCTTTCTTT CASSHVRGNTEAFF
- - TRBJ2-7 TRBV3-1/TRBV3-2 15 TGTGCCAGCAGCCCGGCTACAGGGCTCCGGGCCGAGCAGTACTTC CASSPATGLRAEQYF
TRBD1 - TRBJ1-5 TRBV3-1/TRBV3-2 16 TGTGCCAGCAGCCAGGGGACAGCGCCTGGCAATCAGCCCCAGCATTTT CASSQGTAPGNQPQHF
- few TRBJ2-5 TRBV27 14 TGTGCCAGCAGTAGGGGGGGGAATCAAGAGACCCAGTACTTC CASSRGGNQETQYF
- - TRBJ2-2 TRBV7-2 13 TGTGCCAGCAGCCTAGCTCTCACCGGGGAGCTGTTTTTT CASSLALTGELFF
- - TRBJ2-2 TRBV27 13 TGTGCCAGCAAGTTTAGGGGGATCGGGGAGCTGTTTTTT CASKFRGIGELFF
TRBD1 - TRBJ2-3 TRBV7-3 16 TGTGCCAGCAGCTTAAGCTCGGCAGGGGGTGCGGATACGCAGTATTTT CASSLSSAGGADTQYF